These 23 T cell receptor beta chains came from one sample sequenced in a study of cytomegalovirus exposure and HLA in healthy donors. 13 Jbeta primers and 60 Vbeta primers were used for the PCR. Data came from immunoSEQ multiplex PCR; TCRdb stores just in-frame clones and leaves some out. The sample includes some 99,000 clones, under 75% seen only once; the top ten take 1.2%. Sequencing was carried out using PBMCs. These receptors were taken from a female donor in good health and CMV-seronegative.

The chain has TRBV9 and TRBJ1-1; 7 nucleotides agree with TRBD1. CDR1 SGDLS and CDR2 YYNGEE come from the germline V gene. The V and J ends lost 0 bases and 5 bases, in that order; junction bases with no gene match: 4. The CDR3 covers 14 residues. The CDR3 DNA reads TGTGCCAGCAGCGTAGCAGGGGGAAAAACTGAAGCTTTCTTT. It yields the protein CASSVAGGKTEAFF.

There are a few counts of this clone. The chain couples TRBV4-2 to TRBJ1-2; D is unresolved. CDR1 LGHNA and CDR2 YNFKEQ come from the germline V gene. This CDR3 is built from 14 residues. Trimming stripped 0 bases from V and 2 bases from J, with 7 bases between. CDR3 residues: CASSQDGRNYGYTF. The CDR3 DNA sequence: TGTGCCAGCAGCCAAGACGGCAGGAACTATGGCTACACCTTC.

This chain connects TRBV6-5 to TRBJ1-2; D is perhaps TRBD1 (6 bases). V lost 0 bases, J lost 6 bases, and 11 bases lay in between. The CDR3 length is 14 residues. CDR1 and CDR2 (germline): MNHEY, SVGAGI. The CDR3 DNA sequence: TGTGCCAGCAGTTACTCGGGGGGGGCCAATGGCTACACCTTC. Translating it yields CASSYSGGANGYTF.

The chain recombines TRBV6-5 with TRBJ1-2, with D perhaps matching TRBD1 (6 bases). Germline V gene sequence: CDR1 MNHEY, CDR2 SVGAGI. Trimming removed 0 bases from V and 1 base from J, with 9 bases in between. The CDR3 is 15 residues long. CDR3 nucleotide sequence: TGTGCCAGCAGTTACTCGGCAGGGGATAACTATGGCTACACCTTC. It specifies CASSYSAGDNYGYTF.

V gene TRBV9 combines with J gene TRBJ2-1; TRBD2 might be the D (5 bases). V was shortened by 0 bases and J by 2 bases, with 9 bases between the two germline ends. Germline lookup yields CDR1 SGDLS and CDR2 YYNGEE. This CDR3 is built from 15 residues. CDR3 protein: CASSVGTGTYNEQFF. CDR3 bases: TGTGCCAGCAGCGTAGGCACGGGGACCTACAATGAGCAGTTCTTC.

The gene calls are TRBV2 and TRBJ1-4; 9 nucleotides agree with TRBD1. The germline V gene has CDR1 SNHLY and CDR2 FYNNEI. The CDR3 runs 15 residues. The J segment lost 5 bases and the V segment lost 0 bases, leaving 1 base of the junction unmatched. The CDR3 reads CASSEAGTGNEKLFF. Written as DNA, the CDR3 is TGTGCCAGCAGTGAAGCGGGGACAGGGAATGAAAAACTGTTTTTT. Filled out from reference TRBV2 and TRBJ1-4, the complete variable domain reads EPEVTQTPSHQVTQMGQEVILRCVPISNHLYFYWYRQILGQKVEFLVSFYNNEISEKSEIFDDQFSVERPDGSNFTLKIRSTKLEDSAMYFCASSEAGTGNEKLFFGSGTQLSVL.

The rearrangement joins TRBV5-8 to TRBJ1-2; 7 bases align to TRBD1. V was clipped by 7 bases and J by 4 bases; unmatched bases: 10. Germline V gene lookup returns CDR1 SGHTS and CDR2 YDEGEE. The CDR3 totals 14 residues. The DNA of the CDR3 is TGTGCCAGCGGGTCGACAGGGTGGGGCTATGGCTACACCTTC. Protein product: CASGSTGWGYGYTF.

The V and J genes are TRBV6-5 and TRBJ1-4; tentatively, D is TRBD1 (5 bases). Germline-derived CDR1 and CDR2 are MNHEY and SVGAGI. This CDR3 comprises 14 residues. The ends were cut back, 6 bases at V and 2 bases at J, with 10 bases in the middle. CDR3 DNA sequence: TGTGCCAGCAGCCCAGGGTGGACTAATGAAAAACTGTTTTTT. As protein: CASSPGWTNEKLFF.

The rearrangement links TRBV14 to TRBJ2-3, with D maybe TRBD2 (5 bases). CDR3 size: 13 residues. V lost 4 bases, J lost 5 bases, and 10 bases lay in between. Germline V CDR1 and CDR2: SGHDN, FVKESK. The CDR3 DNA follows: TGTGCCAGCAGCCCCCAACGGGGAGATACGCAGTATTTT. Translating it yields CASSPQRGDTQYF.

V is TRBV7-9 and J is TRBJ2-1, with TRBD1 matching 7 bases. V was pared by 0 bases and J by 4 bases, with 6 bases of the junction left unmatched. There are 16 residues in the CDR3. Germline-derived CDR1 and CDR2 are SEHNR and FQNEAQ (reference sequence). The CDR3 coding sequence is TGTGCCAGCAGCTTAGCGGCCACAGGGGATTACAATGAGCAGTTCTTC. It is translated as CASSLAATGDYNEQFF. Looking up the rest from reference TRBV7-9 and TRBJ2-1 gives the full variable domain: DTGVSQNPRHKITKRGQNVTFRCDPISEHNRLYWYRQTLGQGPEFLTYFQNEAQLEKSRLLSDRFSAERPKGSFSTLEIQRTEQGDSAMYLCASSLAATGDYNEQFFGPGTRLTVL.

A single count supports this clone. V gene TRBV10-3 combines with J gene TRBJ2-5; D might be TRBD1 (6 bases). CDR1 and CDR2 (germline): ENHRY, SYGVKD. The CDR3 length is 15 residues. Trimming removed 0 bases at V and 5 bases at J, with 13 bases between. The CDR3 region has the DNA TGTGCCATCAGTGAGTCGTATGGGGGCGGGGAGACCCAGTACTTC. Translated, it gives CAISESYGGGETQYF.

Details on this clone: Other DNA sequences from this sample encode an identical CDR3 as well. The chain links TRBV6-5 to TRBJ2-5, with 7 nucleotides matching TRBD2. The CDR3 covers 13 residues. CDR1 is MNHEY and CDR2 is SVGAGI in the germline V gene. The V segment lost 0 bases and the J segment 5 bases; nucleotides outside the gene matches: 0. The CDR3 loop reads CASSYSGGETQYF. The CDR3 DNA sequence: TGTGCCAGCAGTTACTCGGGGGGGGAGACCCAGTACTTC.

J is TRBJ1-2 and V is TRBV5-1, with D maybe TRBD1 (6 bases). The CDR3 runs to 14 residues. V was clipped by 1 base and J by 2 bases, with 9 bases between them. CDR1 and CDR2 from the germline V gene are SGHRS and YFSETQ. This CDR3 reads CASSLQGQNYGYTF. CDR3 sequence (DNA): TGCGCCAGCAGCTTGCAGGGGCAGAACTATGGCTACACCTTC.

V gene TRBV7-9 combines with J gene TRBJ1-4; 7 bases map to TRBD1. The germline V gene encodes CDR1 SEHNR and CDR2 FQNEAQ (reference sequence). Trimming removed 5 bases from V and 0 bases from J; junction bases left unmatched: 6. The CDR3 has 16 amino acids. CDR3 residues: CASSVGQFATNEKLFF. CDR3 nucleotide sequence: TGTGCCAGCAGCGTGGGACAGTTCGCAACTAATGAAAAACTGTTTTTT.

The gene calls are TRBV6-5 and TRBJ1-5; D might be TRBD1 (5 bases). This CDR3 has 14 residues. V was trimmed by 2 bases and J by 6 bases, leaving 11 bases between them. CDR1 is MNHEY, CDR2 SVGAGI, per germline. The CDR3 sequence is CASSYLQGSQPQHF. The CDR3, as DNA: TGTGCCAGCAGTTACCTCCAGGGTAGTCAGCCCCAGCATTTT.

The chain recombines TRBV7-9 with TRBJ2-3; 7 bases line up with TRBD2. CDR1 is SEHNR, CDR2 FQNEAQ, per germline (reference sequence). V shed 1 base, J shed 4 bases, and the junction held 5 bases outside the gene matches. The CDR3 loop spans 15 amino acids. The CDR3 bases are TGTGCCAGCAGCTTAGTCCGCGGGAGTCCAGATACGCAGTATTTT. Translation gives CASSLVRGSPDTQYF.

This clone has only one observation. This rearrangement joins TRBV30 to TRBJ1-4, with TRBD1 matching 9 bases. Germline V CDR1 and CDR2: GTSNPN, SVGIG (reference sequence). The CDR3 covers 15 residues. V shed 2 bases and J 5 bases; nucleotides not matched to a gene: 6. As DNA, the CDR3 is TGTGCCTGGAGTCTTACAGGGGGCCGAAATGAAAAACTGTTTTTT. Amino acids: CAWSLTGGRNEKLFF.

This clone was seen only a few times. The chain couples TRBV6-5 to TRBJ1-3; tentative D call: TRBD1 (5 bases). V lost 6 bases, J lost 6 bases, and 15 bases lay in between. This CDR3 has 14 residues. Germline lookup yields CDR1 MNHEY and CDR2 SVGAGI. CDR3 DNA: TGTGCCAGCAGACCCGGACATATTGCAAACACCATATATTTT. The encoded protein is CASRPGHIANTIYF.

The chain is built from TRBV15 and TRBJ1-1; D is possibly TRBD1 (6 bases). This CDR3 is built from 18 residues. The V end was cut by 3 bases, the J end by 0 bases, with 20 bases between. Germline CDR1 LNHNV, CDR2 YYDKDF (reference sequence). The CDR3 is CATSSTGWGSDMNTEAFF. The CDR3 nucleotides read TGTGCCACCAGCAGTACAGGGTGGGGCTCCGACATGAACACTGAAGCTTTCTTT.

The V gene is TRBV6-6, the J gene TRBJ2-7; the match to TRBD1 covers 7 bases. V trimming: 0 bases; J trimming: 2 bases; junction bases outside the gene matches: 4. This CDR3 has 15 amino acids. The germline V gene has CDR1 MNHNY and CDR2 SVGAGI (reference sequence). CDR3 nucleotide sequence: TGTGCCAGCAGTTACTCGCGGCAGGGGGCCTACGAGCAGTACTTC. Amino acids: CASSYSRQGAYEQYF.

The V call is TRBV6-5, the J call TRBJ1-1; D unresolved. Trimming cost V 5 bases and J 2 bases, with 15 bases left between them. The germline V gene encodes CDR1 MNHEY and CDR2 SVGAGI. CDR3 length: 15 amino acids. The CDR3 sequence is CASSRDMGLNTEAFF. The DNA for the CDR3 is TGTGCCAGCAGTAGAGACATGGGCCTTAACACTGAAGCTTTCTTT.

The genes are TRBV5-4 and TRBJ1-1; 9 nucleotides agree with TRBD1. The CDR3 has 15 residues. Germline V gene sequence: CDR1 SGHNT, CDR2 YYREEE (reference sequence). V lost 3 bases, J lost 5 bases, and 8 bases stayed unmatched. The DNA for the CDR3 is TGTGCCAGCAGCTCCCCCGGACAGGGGAGGACTGAAGCTTTCTTT. It translates to CASSSPGQGRTEAFF.

V and J are TRBV4-2 and TRBJ2-7; 9 bases line up with TRBD2. This CDR3 comprises 15 residues. The trim removed 0 bases at V and 1 base at J, leaving 1 base unmatched. Germline V lookup: CDR1 LGHNA, CDR2 YNFKEQ. For the CDR3, the DNA is TGTGCCAGCAGCCAAGAAACTAGCGGGTCCTACGAGCAGTACTTC. Residues: CASSQETSGSYEQYF.